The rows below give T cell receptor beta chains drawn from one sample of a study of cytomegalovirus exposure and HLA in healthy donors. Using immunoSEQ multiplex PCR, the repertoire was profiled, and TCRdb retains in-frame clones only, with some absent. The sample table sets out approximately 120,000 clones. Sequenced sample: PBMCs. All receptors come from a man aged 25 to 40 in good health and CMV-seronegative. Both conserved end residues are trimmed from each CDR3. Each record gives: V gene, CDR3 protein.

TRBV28 ASSFGGAGTDTQY
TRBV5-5 ASSLRWGRYEQY
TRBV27 ASSSSGRATGELF
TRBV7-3 ASSLNWAGETEAF
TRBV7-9 ASSLESGEQY
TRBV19 ASSIQGTAASETYEQY
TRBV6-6 ASSVVGELF
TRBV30 AYSGGRGYT
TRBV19 ASSIFEGQGNEQY
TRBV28 ASSLPPADFDEQF
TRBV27 ASTPTFRVPPDYEQF
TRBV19 ASRPMGGASYNEQF
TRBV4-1 ASSQGQGRAYGYT
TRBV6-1 ASGQEQGTQETQY
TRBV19 ASSSGTGNTGELF
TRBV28 ASRSTGEQF
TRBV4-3 ASSQDLDTYNEQF
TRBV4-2 ASSPLTGTEAF
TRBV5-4 ASSLAGREDTQY
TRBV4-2 ASSQEVVRGWDRAKSNYGYT
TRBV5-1 ASSVDRALGYT
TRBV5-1 ASSLTGGGTDTQY
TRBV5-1 ASSLSSGGVAYEQY
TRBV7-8 ASSFDRVGNQPQH
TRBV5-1 ASSEQETQY
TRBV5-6 ASGVTGTGTGELF
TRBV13 ASSSWDSSGNTIY
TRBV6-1 ASRRLGQVEETQY
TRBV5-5 ASSSLRGRTGNTIY